These T cell receptor beta chains were read from a single sample in a study of T cells in narcolepsy. Here immunoSEQ multiplex PCR was the method, and the copy in TCRdb shows in-frame clones only, minus some. The sample has 25,000 to 30,000 clones; 60% to 85% are singletons. Specimen: memory (CD45RA-) CD4+ T cells from blood. The receptors were sampled from a human donor in good health. The CDR3 runs from the conserved cysteine through the conserved F or W. The D gene is left open where the match is weak. Clone size is given for some rows only: seen once, a few or many times, or a class if the clone is expanded.

D gene	clone size	V gene	J gene	CDR3 protein	CDR3 DNA
NA	few	TRBV2	TRBJ1-4	CANDEGGGEKLFF	TGTGCCAATGACGAGGGGGGAGGTGAAAAACTGTTTTTT
NA	NA	TRBV2	TRBJ2-6	CASSEGGANVLTF	TGTGCCAGCAGCGAAGGTGGGGCCAACGTCCTGACTTTC
NA	once	TRBV11-2	TRBJ1-5	CASSLNRGNQPQHF	TGTGCCAGCAGCCTCAACAGGGGCAATCAGCCCCAGCATTTT
NA	NA	TRBV7-9	TRBJ1-1	CASSLYEGRAVFF	TGCGCCAGCAGCCTCTATGAGGGACGGGCTGTATTCTTT
NA	NA	TRBV7-2	TRBJ2-7	CASSLASGKYEQYF	TGTGCCAGCAGCTTAGCGTCAGGGAAGTACGAGCAGTACTTC
NA	NA	TRBV7-9	TRBJ2-7	CASSLDSFSQYF	TGTGCCAGCAGCTTAGATTCCTTTTCGCAGTACTTC
NA	NA	TRBV7-8	TRBJ1-1	CASRPTPGTVNTEAFF	TGTGCCAGCAGGCCTACTCCCGGGACGGTGAACACTGAAGCTTTCTTT
NA	few	TRBV6-1	TRBJ1-1	CASSDPPKRGAFF	TGTGCCAGCAGTGACCCGCCGAAGAGGGGAGCTTTCTTT
TRBD2	NA	TRBV5-4	TRBJ2-2	CASSTSSGTGELFF	TGTGCCAGCAGCACCTCTAGCGGGACCGGGGAGCTGTTTTTT
TRBD2	few	TRBV7-9	TRBJ2-7	CASSPTSGRAHEQYF	TGTGCCAGCAGCCCAACTAGCGGGAGGGCCCACGAGCAGTACTTC
NA	NA	TRBV5-6	TRBJ2-2	CASSAAGTRTGELFF	TGTGCCAGCAGCGCGGCCGGGACGAGGACCGGGGAGCTGTTTTTT
TRBD1	NA	TRBV7-3	TRBJ1-1	CASSLGGQGARAFF	TGTGCCAGCAGCTTAGGGGGACAGGGGGCTCGGGCTTTCTTT
TRBD1	NA	TRBV6-5	TRBJ1-2	CASSYQQGNGYTF	TGTGCCAGCAGTTATCAACAGGGGAATGGCTACACCTTC
TRBD1	NA	TRBV4-2	TRBJ2-5	CASSQDGRGQETQYF	TGTGCCAGCAGCCAAGACGGCAGGGGGCAAGAGACCCAGTACTTC
NA	NA	TRBV27	TRBJ2-7	CASSLSPGQGKHEQYF	TGTGCCAGCAGTTTATCGCCCGGGCAGGGCAAGCACGAGCAGTACTTC
NA	NA	TRBV10-3	TRBJ2-5	CAISDKETQYF	TGTGCCATCAGTGATAAAGAGACCCAGTACTTC
TRBD1	NA	TRBV19	TRBJ1-1	CASGNRGPGTEAFF	TGTGCCAGTGGGAACAGGGGCCCGGGGACTGAAGCTTTCTTT
NA	once	TRBV23-1	TRBJ1-1	CASSSTDSVLNTEAFF	TGCGCCAGCAGTAGTACGGACTCGGTTCTAAACACTGAAGCTTTCTTT
NA	once	TRBV7-2	TRBJ2-2	CASSRNTGELFF	TGTGCCAGCAGCCGTAATACCGGGGAGCTGTTTTTT
NA	NA	TRBV19	TRBJ1-3	CASSTLNSGNTIYF	TGTGCCAGTAGCACACTCAACTCTGGAAACACCATATATTTT
NA	NA	TRBV19	TRBJ1-1	CASSKRQLTEAFF	TGTGCCAGTAGTAAACGACAGCTCACTGAAGCTTTCTTT
NA	NA	TRBV6-5	TRBJ1-1	CASSYSTASTEAFF	TGTGCCAGCAGTTACTCGACAGCTTCCACTGAAGCTTTCTTT
NA	NA	TRBV1	TRBJ2-7	CTSSQVKNRHDYEQYF	TGCACCAGCAGCCAAGTGAAAAACAGACATGACTACGAGCAGTACTTC
NA	few	TRBV21-1	TRBJ1-2	CASSKTGLLGYGYTF	TGTGCCAGCAGCAAAACAGGGTTGTTAGGCTATGGCTACACCTTC
NA	NA	TRBV18	TRBJ2-3	CASSPQGSDTQYF	TGTGCCAGCTCACCCCAGGGGTCAGATACGCAGTATTTT
NA	NA	TRBV11-2	TRBJ2-7	CASSSPARYEQYF	TGTGCCAGCAGCTCCCCAGCCAGATACGAGCAGTACTTC
TRBD1	NA	TRBV6-6	TRBJ2-5	CASSYSDRVETQYF	TGTGCCAGCAGTTACTCTGACAGGGTAGAGACCCAGTACTTC
TRBD1	NA	TRBV10-2	TRBJ1-5	CASRRGQGNQPQHF	TGCGCCAGCCGCCGTGGACAGGGCAATCAGCCCCAGCATTTT
NA	NA	TRBV4-1	TRBJ1-1	CASSLLWLAEAFF	TGCGCCAGCAGCCTACTGTGGCTGGCTGAAGCTTTCTTT
NA	NA	TRBV12-5	TRBJ1-5	CASLGGASQPQHF	TGTGCTAGTCTTGGGGGGGCTAGTCAGCCCCAGCATTTT
TRBD2	NA	TRBV19	TRBJ2-3	CASSNQAGGPGDTQYF	TGTGCCAGTAGTAATCAAGCGGGAGGGCCAGGAGATACGCAGTATTTT
NA	NA	TRBV27	TRBJ1-1	CASRLFGLPPRANTEAFF	TGTGCCAGCAGACTTTTCGGGCTCCCTCCCAGGGCAAACACTGAAGCTTTCTTT
NA	NA	TRBV4-1	TRBJ2-7	CASSQGRRRDNSYEQYF	TGCGCCAGCAGCCAAGGCCGACGTAGGGACAACTCCTACGAGCAGTACTTC
NA	few	TRBV28	TRBJ1-5	CASTDSNQPQHF	TGTGCCAGCACCGATAGCAATCAGCCCCAGCATTTT
NA	NA	TRBV2	TRBJ1-5	CASSVVLQGQPQHF	TGTGCCAGCAGTGTAGTCTTACAGGGTCAGCCCCAGCATTTT
NA	NA	TRBV7-2	TRBJ1-1	CASSFETLTEAFF	TGTGCCAGCAGCTTCGAGACTTTAACTGAAGCTTTCTTT
NA	NA	TRBV7-3	TRBJ2-1	CASSKTRAGEQFF	TGTGCCAGCAGCAAAACTCGGGCTGGAGAGCAGTTCTTC
NA	NA	TRBV2	TRBJ2-5	CASQQGSGETQYF	TGTGCCAGCCAGCAGGGCTCAGGAGAGACCCAGTACTTC
TRBD1	NA	TRBV28	TRBJ2-7	CASSLTGQPAYEQYF	TGCGCCAGCAGTTTAACGGGACAGCCAGCCTACGAGCAGTACTTC
NA	NA	TRBV6-5	TRBJ1-1	CASSYDGAGEAFF	TGTGCCAGCAGTTACGACGGGGCCGGTGAAGCTTTCTTT
NA	NA	TRBV28	TRBJ2-7	CASRVQGLRQYF	TGTGCCAGCAGGGTTCAAGGACTTCGGCAGTACTTC
TRBD1	NA	TRBV28	TRBJ2-7	CASSYLTGGTYEQYF	TGTGCCAGCAGCTATCTAACAGGGGGGACCTACGAGCAGTACTTC
TRBD1	NA	TRBV6-5	TRBJ1-2	CASSSTTGGARSGYTF	TGTGCCAGCAGTTCGACCACAGGGGGCGCGAGAAGTGGCTACACCTTC
TRBD2	NA	TRBV2	TRBJ2-3	CASQTSPNTDTQYF	TGTGCCAGCCAGACTAGCCCAAACACAGATACGCAGTATTTT
NA	NA	TRBV19	TRBJ2-7	CASSIGQSYEQYF	TGTGCCAGTAGTATTGGACAGAGCTACGAGCAGTACTTC
NA	NA	TRBV10-2	TRBJ2-7	CASTQGRGKYEQYF	TGCGCCAGCACCCAGGGGAGGGGGAAATACGAGCAGTACTTC
NA	once	TRBV2	TRBJ2-3	CASREDGTDTQYF	TGTGCCAGCAGGGAGGACGGGACAGATACGCAGTATTTT